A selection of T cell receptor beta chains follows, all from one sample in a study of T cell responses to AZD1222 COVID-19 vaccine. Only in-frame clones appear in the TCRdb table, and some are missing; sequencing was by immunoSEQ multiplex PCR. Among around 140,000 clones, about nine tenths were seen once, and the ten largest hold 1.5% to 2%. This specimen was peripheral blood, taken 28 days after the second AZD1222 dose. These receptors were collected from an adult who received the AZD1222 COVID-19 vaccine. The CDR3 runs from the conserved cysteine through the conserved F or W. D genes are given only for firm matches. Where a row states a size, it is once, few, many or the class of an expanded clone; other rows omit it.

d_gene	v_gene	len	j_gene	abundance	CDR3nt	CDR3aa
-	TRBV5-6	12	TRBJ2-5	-	TGTGCCAGCAGCTCCTCCTTGGTGACCCAGTACTTC	CASSSSLVTQYF
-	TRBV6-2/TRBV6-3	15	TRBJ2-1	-	TGTGCCAGCAGTCTCGGGACTGTGGCCTACAATGAGCAGTTCTTC	CASSLGTVAYNEQFF
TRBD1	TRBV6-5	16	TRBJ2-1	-	TGTGCCAGCAGTTACTCGACAGGGACGGCAATAAATGAGCAGTTCTTC	CASSYSTGTAINEQFF
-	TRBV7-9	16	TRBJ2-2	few	TGTGCCAGCAGCTTAAGTGGGTCAGGGTTAACCGGGGAGCTGTTTTTT	CASSLSGSGLTGELFF
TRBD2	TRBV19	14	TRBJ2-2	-	TGTGCCAGTACGGCGCGGGGGGGGCCCGGGGAGCTGTTTTTT	CASTARGGPGELFF
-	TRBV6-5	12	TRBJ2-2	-	TGTGCCACATTAGGGGGTCCCGGGGAGCTGTTTTTT	CATLGGPGELFF
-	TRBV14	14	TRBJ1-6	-	TGTGCCAGCAAACCAACGGGGTATAATTCACCCCTCCACTTT	CASKPTGYNSPLHF
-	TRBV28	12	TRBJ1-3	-	TGTGCCAGCAGGAGCTCCGGAAACACCATATATTTT	CASRSSGNTIYF
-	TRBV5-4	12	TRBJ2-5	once	TGTGCCAGCAGCCCCGGGTTCGAGACCCAGTACTTC	CASSPGFETQYF
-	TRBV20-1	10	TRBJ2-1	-	TGCAGTGCTACCCGGGACGAGCAGTTCTTC	CSATRDEQFF
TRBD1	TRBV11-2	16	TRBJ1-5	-	TGTGCCAGCAGCCCGGGGACAGGGAGTACTAATCAGCCCCAGCATTTT	CASSPGTGSTNQPQHF
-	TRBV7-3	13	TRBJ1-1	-	TGTGCCAGCAGCTTAGACAAGAACACTGAAGCTTTCTTT	CASSLDKNTEAFF
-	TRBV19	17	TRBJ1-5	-	TGTGCCAGTAGTATAGTCGTCACTATCTCGAGCAATCAGCCCCAGCATTTT	CASSIVVTISSNQPQHF
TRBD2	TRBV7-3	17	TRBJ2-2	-	TGTGCCAGCAGCTCTTACCCTAGCGGGAGGGACACCGGGGAGCTGTTTTTT	CASSSYPSGRDTGELFF
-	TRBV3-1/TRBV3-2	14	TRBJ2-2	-	TGTGCCAGCAGCCATTCGGGGAACACCGGGGAGCTGTTTTTT	CASSHSGNTGELFF
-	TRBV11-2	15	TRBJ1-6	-	TGTGCCAGCAGCTTAGTCGGGGAGTATGGTTCACCCCTCCACTTT	CASSLVGEYGSPLHF
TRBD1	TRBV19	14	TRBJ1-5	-	TGTGCCAGTAGCTTGACAGGGGGTCATCAGCCCCAGCATTTT	CASSLTGGHQPQHF
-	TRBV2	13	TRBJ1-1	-	TGTGCCAGCAGCGCAGATCGGGGCACTGAAGCTTTCTTT	CASSADRGTEAFF
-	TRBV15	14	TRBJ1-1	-	TGTGCCACCAGCAGAGAGGGGAGGAACACTGAAGCTTTCTTT	CATSREGRNTEAFF
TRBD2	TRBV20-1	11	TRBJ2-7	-	TGCAGTGCTTTCTCTAGCGGGAGGCAGTACTTC	CSAFSSGRQYF
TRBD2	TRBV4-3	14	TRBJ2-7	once	TGCGCCAGCAGCCAAGGGTACGGGAGGGGAGAGCAGTACTTC	CASSQGYGRGEQYF
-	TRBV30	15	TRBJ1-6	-	TGTGCCTGGAGGGGTCCGGACTCGATCCGGTCACCCCTCCACTTT	CAWRGPDSIRSPLHF
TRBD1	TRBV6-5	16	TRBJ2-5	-	TGTGCCAGCAGTTACTCGACAGGGGAGAACCAAGAGACCCAGTACTTC	CASSYSTGENQETQYF
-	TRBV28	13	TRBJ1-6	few	TGTGCCAGCAGTTCTACAGGGAATTCACCCCTCCACTTT	CASSSTGNSPLHF